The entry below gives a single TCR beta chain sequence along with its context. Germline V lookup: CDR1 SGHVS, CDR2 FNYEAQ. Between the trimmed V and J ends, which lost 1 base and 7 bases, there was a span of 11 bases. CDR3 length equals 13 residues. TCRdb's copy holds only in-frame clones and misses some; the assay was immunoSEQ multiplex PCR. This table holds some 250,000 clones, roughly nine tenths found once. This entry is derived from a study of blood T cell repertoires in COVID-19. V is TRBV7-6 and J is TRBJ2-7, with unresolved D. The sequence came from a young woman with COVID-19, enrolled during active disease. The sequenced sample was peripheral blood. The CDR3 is CASSLGGPEEQYF. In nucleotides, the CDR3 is TGTGCCAGCAGCTTAGGAGGTCCTGAAGAGCAGTACTTC.